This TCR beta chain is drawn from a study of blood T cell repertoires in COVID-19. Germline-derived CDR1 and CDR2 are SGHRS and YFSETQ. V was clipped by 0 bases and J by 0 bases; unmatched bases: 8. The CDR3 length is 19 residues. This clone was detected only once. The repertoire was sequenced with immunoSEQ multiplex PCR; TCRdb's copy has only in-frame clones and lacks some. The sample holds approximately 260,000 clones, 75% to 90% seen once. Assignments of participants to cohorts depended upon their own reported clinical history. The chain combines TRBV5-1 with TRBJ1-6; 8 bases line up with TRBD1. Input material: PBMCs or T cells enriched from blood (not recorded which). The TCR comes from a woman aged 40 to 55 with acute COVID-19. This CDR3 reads CASSLEAGGFFSYNSPLHF. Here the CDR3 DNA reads TGCGCCAGCAGCTTGGAGGCAGGGGGCTTTTTCTCCTATAATTCACCCCTCCACTTT.